The clone carrying this T cell receptor (beta chain) was counted only a few times. What it recognizes is unknown. These data are taken from a study of T cell repertoires in cytomegalovirus infection. General observations from the study: HLA-C-restricted CMV-specific TCR beta clonotypes prevailed in the ex vivo response.

TCRdb analysed the reads with MiXCR anew, one entry per CDR3 protein. Here the sample spans approximately 910,000 distinct CDR3 sequences, about 33% being singletons. Trimming stripped 3 bases from V and 2 bases from J, with 8 bases between. The CDR3 totals 14 residues. The germline CDR1 and CDR2 sequences are SEHNR and FQNEAQ (reference sequence). The specimen comprised cultured CD8+ T cells from PBMCs, sampled from culture after CMV antigen stimulation. V is TRBV7-9 and J is TRBJ1-5; D remains ambiguous. The TCR originated in a human donor in good health (CMV status not recorded). Some clones in this sample may be carry-over from other donors' samples. The CDR3 loop is CASSFTEGNQPQHF. The DNA for the CDR3 is TGTGCCAGCAGCTTTACAGAGGGCAATCAGCCCCAGCATTTT.